This T cell receptor (beta chain) was found in a study of shared clonotypes between healthy human individuals. Each replicate PCR on the sorted subsets used 150 to 200 ng DNA (approximately 27,000 T cell genomes). Data came from immunoSEQ multiplex PCR; TCRdb stores just in-frame clones and leaves some out. Among around 1.5 million clones listed, roughly 98% were seen once. Study-wide points: Researchers sampled blood only, noting tissue repertoires likely differ.

V was shortened by 0 bases and J by 3 bases, with 13 bases between the two germline ends. This CDR3 has 15 amino acids. Germline CDR1 SGDLS, CDR2 YYNGEE. Both subsets, CD45RA+ naive and CD45RA-negative memory, were split from the CD4+ cells. Notes on this clone: No antigen is known for it.

Sequenced material: naive CD4+ T cells sorted from blood. Subset of the sample: CD45RA+ positively selected. This TCR derives from a man between 25 and 39 years old in good health. J is TRBJ2-7 and V is TRBV9; no reliable D call. CDR3 loop: CASSVDPDGYYEQYF. For the CDR3, the DNA is TGTGCCAGCAGCGTAGATCCCGACGGATACTACGAGCAGTACTTC.